The 22 T cell receptor beta chains below come from one sample, sequenced in a study of cytomegalovirus exposure and HLA in healthy donors. The primer mix had 60 Vbeta and 13 Jbeta primers. Profiled with immunoSEQ multiplex PCR; TCRdb holds only in-frame clones, not every one. The sample lists 120,000 to 150,000 clones; roughly 76% were seen once. Specimen: PBMCs. The receptors were gathered from a human donor in good health.

The chain carries TRBV29-1 and TRBJ1-3, with 7 nucleotides matching TRBD1. Losses at the gene ends were 0 bases for V and 7 bases for J; bases not matched to a gene: 9. The CDR3 runs 15 residues. Germline loops: CDR1 SQVTM, CDR2 ANQGSEA. CDR3 amino acids: CSVEDRPGTANTIYF. The CDR3 nucleotides read TGCAGCGTTGAAGATCGCCCCGGGACAGCGAACACCATATATTTT. Full variable domain (remainder filled in from reference TRBV29-1 and TRBJ1-3): SAVISQKPSRDICQRGTSLTIQCQVDSQVTMMFWYRQQPGQSLTLIATANQGSEATYESGFVIDKFPISRPNLTFSTLTVSNMSPEDSSIYLCSVEDRPGTANTIYFGEGSWLTVV.

The V call is TRBV6-1, the J call TRBJ1-2; no definite D call. V lost 6 bases to trimming and J lost 5 bases, with 7 bases between them. CDR1 MNHNS and CDR2 SASEGT come from the germline V gene. The CDR3 is made up of 11 amino acids. The CDR3 coding sequence is TGTGCCAGCAGCCCCAGTTATGGCTACACCTTC. This codes for CASSPSYGYTF.

This clone was detected only a few times. The chain carries TRBV7-3 and TRBJ2-3; D is possibly TRBD2 (6 bases). Germline V gives CDR1 SGHTA, CDR2 FQGTGA. The CDR3 runs 16 residues. The V end lost 2 bases, the J end lost 4 bases, and 16 bases lay between the germline ends. In DNA form, the CDR3 reads TGTGCCAGCAGCTTATTAGGGCCTAGCGCATCAGATACGCAGTATTTT. It specifies CASSLLGPSASDTQYF.

V gene TRBV2 combines with J gene TRBJ1-2; tentative D call: TRBD1 (5 bases). The CDR3 length is 13 residues. V shed 6 bases and J shed 4 bases, with 12 bases lying between them. CDR1 SNHLY and CDR2 FYNNEI come from the germline V gene. In DNA form, the CDR3 reads TGTGCCAGCAGGCCGCAGGGTTCCTATGGCTACACCTTC. The encoded protein is CASRPQGSYGYTF.

J is TRBJ2-1 and V is TRBV7-6; a weak D match, TRBD2 (6 bases). The CDR3 is 16 amino acids. Germline values: CDR1 SGHVS, CDR2 FNYEAQ. Trimming left V 1 base short and J 1 base short, with 11 bases between. CDR3 region: CASSLVRRGSYNEQFF. DNA of the CDR3: TGTGCCAGCAGCTTAGTGAGGAGGGGTTCCTACAATGAGCAGTTCTTC.

This chain uses TRBV4-1 with TRBJ1-4, with D possibly TRBD1 on 5 matching bases. The germline V gene has CDR1 MGHRA and CDR2 YSYEKL. Trimming removed 4 bases from V and 7 bases from J, with 16 bases in between. CDR3 length equals 15 residues. The CDR3 coding sequence is TGCGCCAGCAGCCTGGCGGGGGGTCCGCGTGAAAAACTGTTTTTT. This sequence encodes CASSLAGGPREKLFF.

The rearrangement joins TRBV9 to TRBJ2-5; D might be TRBD1 (5 bases). This CDR3 has 15 residues. Germline-derived CDR1 and CDR2 are SGDLS and YYNGEE. The V end was cut by 0 bases, the J end by 1 base, with 10 bases between. CDR3 sequence reads: CASSVGLGPQETQYF. CDR3 nucleotides: TGTGCCAGCAGCGTAGGCCTGGGGCCCCAAGAGACCCAGTACTTC.

The chain joins TRBV7-9 to TRBJ2-7; 11 bases map to TRBD2. The CDR3 spans 15 residues. The germline CDR1 and CDR2 sequences are SEHNR and FQNEAQ (reference sequence). Trimming at V came to 6 bases and at J to 1 base, leaving 5 bases not matched to a gene. The CDR3 spells CASSRLAGPSYEQYF. The CDR3 nucleotides are TGTGCCAGCAGTCGACTAGCGGGACCGTCCTACGAGCAGTACTTC.

The genes are TRBV6-6 and TRBJ1-2, with 8 bases that match TRBD1. CDR1 is MNHNY, CDR2 SVGAGI, per germline (reference sequence). There are 15 residues in the CDR3. V shed 3 bases, J shed 3 bases, and the junction held 6 bases outside the gene matches. CDR3 coding DNA: TGTGCCAGCAGTTATCCCCAGGGGGCAGACTATGGCTACACCTTC. Protein product: CASSYPQGADYGYTF.

This clone has more than one count but fewer than ten. This rearrangement joins TRBV2 to TRBJ2-4, with 7 positions matching TRBD2. The trim removed 4 bases at V and 5 bases at J, leaving 2 bases unmatched. The CDR3 sequence is 13 residues long. The germline gives CDR1 SNHLY, CDR2 FYNNEI. The DNA for the CDR3 is TGTGCCAGCAGTGCTAGCGGACAAAACATTCAGTACTTC. This translates into CASSASGQNIQYF.

The chain has TRBV27 and TRBJ2-3, with 15 bases matching TRBD2. CDR1 and CDR2 (germline): MNHEY, SMNVEV (reference sequence). The CDR3 spans 19 residues. V was pared by 8 bases and J by 8 bases, with 20 bases of the junction left unmatched. This CDR3 reads CASRHTRGLAGGSGSTQYF. CDR3 in DNA: TGTGCCAGCCGACACACCCGGGGACTAGCGGGGGGATCCGGGTCTACGCAGTATTTT.

This chain joins TRBV6-1 and TRBJ2-2, with TRBD1 matching over 7 bases. This CDR3 contains 14 residues. V lost 7 bases and J lost 4; bases outside the gene matches: 6. In germline, CDR1 is MNHNS, CDR2 SASEGT. CDR3: CASTDRVGTGELFF. The CDR3 DNA reads as TGTGCCAGCACCGACAGGGTGGGCACCGGGGAGCTGTTTTTT.

The V and J genes are TRBV5-1 and TRBJ2-1; 13 bases fit TRBD2. Germline CDR1 is SGHRS and CDR2 is YFSETQ. This CDR3 region has 17 residues. Germline trimming cut 4 bases from V and 2 bases from J; bases unmatched to any gene: 6. The chain's CDR3 is CASSPRLAGGTYNEQFF. The CDR3 coding sequence is TGCGCCAGCAGCCCGAGACTAGCGGGAGGTACCTACAATGAGCAGTTCTTC.

This clone was seen a handful of times. This chain uses TRBV6-1 with TRBJ2-5; TRBD2 agrees at 9 bases. Germline V gives CDR1 MNHNS, CDR2 SASEGT. Losses at the gene ends were 1 base for V and 5 bases for J; bases not matched to a gene: 5. This CDR3 is built from 15 residues. The CDR3, as DNA: TGTGCCAGCAGTGAAGGGGTAGCGGGAGTCGAGACCCAGTACTTC. Translation: CASSEGVAGVETQYF.

V gene TRBV6-1 combines with J gene TRBJ2-1, with 10 bases lining up with TRBD2. CDR3 length: 15 amino acids. Germline values: CDR1 MNHNS, CDR2 SASEGT. Losses at the gene ends were 4 bases for V and 8 bases for J; bases not matched to a gene: 8. DNA for the CDR3: TGTGCCAGCAGTGTTAGGGGACTAGCGTTCTATGAGCAGTTCTTC. This translates into CASSVRGLAFYEQFF.

This chain uses TRBV9 with TRBJ2-7; 8 positions agree with TRBD2. The CDR3 extends over 14 amino acids. With V trimmed by 4 bases and J by 0 bases, 3 bases remained unmatched. Looked up from germline, CDR1 is SGDLS and CDR2 is YYNGEE. The CDR3 DNA follows: TGTGCCAGCAGCATCGGGACTAGCTCCTACGAGCAGTACTTC. Translation: CASSIGTSSYEQYF.

This chain joins TRBV9 and TRBJ2-3; 14 bases align to TRBD2. The CDR3 spans 15 residues. The germline gives CDR1 SGDLS, CDR2 YYNGEE. Trimming took 0 bases from V and 6 from J; bases not matched to a gene: 0. The CDR3 region has the DNA TGTGCCAGCAGCGTAGGGACTAGCGGGGGGGATACGCAGTATTTT. Protein sequence: CASSVGTSGGDTQYF.

The chain is built from TRBV7-8 and TRBJ1-3; D is perhaps TRBD1 (6 bases). Per the germline V gene, CDR1 is SGHVS and CDR2 is FQNEAQ. The CDR3 sequence is 15 residues long. V dropped 6 bases and J dropped 0 bases, with 12 bases sitting between them. As DNA, the CDR3 is TGTGCCAGCAGTCCAACAGGGACCTCTGGAAACACCATATATTTT. It is translated as CASSPTGTSGNTIYF. Full variable domain (rest looked up from reference TRBV7-8 and TRBJ1-3): GAGVSQSPRYKVAKRGQDVALRCDPISGHVSLFWYQQALGQGPEFLTYFQNEAQLDKSGLPSDRFFAERPEGSVSTLKIQRTQQEDSAVYLCASSPTGTSGNTIYFGEGSWLTVV.

This rearrangement joins TRBV7-3 to TRBJ1-4; possible D gene TRBD1, 6 bases. Germline CDR1 is SGHTA and CDR2 is FQGTGA. CDR3 length equals 14 residues. Trimming cost V 5 bases and J 6 bases, with 13 bases left between them. The CDR3 loop reads CASSLGGADEKLFF. Here the CDR3 DNA reads TGTGCCAGCAGCCTAGGGGGGGCTGATGAAAAACTGTTTTTT. The full variable domain, in which reference TRBV7-3 and TRBJ1-4 provide the parts outside the CDR3, is GAGVSQTPSNKVTEKGKYVELRCDPISGHTALYWYRQSLGQGPEFLIYFQGTGAADDSGLPNDRFFAVRPEGSVSTLKIQRTERGDSAVYLCASSLGGADEKLFFGSGTQLSVL.

This chain joins TRBV12-5 and TRBJ2-3; possible D gene TRBD1, 6 bases. The germline gives CDR1 LGHNT, CDR2 FRNRAP. The CDR3 consists of 14 residues. V was clipped by 1 base and J by 1 base, with 6 bases between them. The CDR3 loop reads CASGLGQGTDTQYF. The CDR3 DNA sequence: TGTGCTAGTGGTTTGGGACAGGGCACAGATACGCAGTATTTT.

The sample holds one count of this clone. The CDR3 does not close with the conserved phenylalanine or tryptophan, likely indicating a read error. The V call is TRBV18, the J call TRBJ1-1; D uncertain. The CDR3 loop spans 15 amino acids. Germline CDR1 and CDR2: KGHSH and LQKENI. V gave up 3 bases and J gave up 0 bases, with 11 bases separating them. CDR3 sequence reads: CASSPLGVMNTEAFL. CDR3 nucleotide sequence: TGTGCCAGCTCACCCCTTGGAGTCATGAACACTGAAGCTTTCCTT.

This CDR3 is CARGRGTEQYF. DNA of the CDR3: TGTGCCAGAGGGAGGGGCACGGAGCAGTACTTC. The chain couples TRBV6-4 to TRBJ2-5; 7 bases agree with TRBD2. Germline assignment: CDR1 MRHNA and CDR2 SNTAGT. J was trimmed by 11 bases and V by 9 bases; bases with no gene match: 9. The CDR3 is 11 amino acids.